This T cell receptor beta chain emerged from a study of cytomegalovirus exposure and HLA in healthy donors. General observations from the study: Under in vitro conditions, three CMV-associated chains were confirmed as specific for CMV antigens. Some V segments, including TRBV6-2 and TRBV6-3, were excluded as indistinguishable.

A multiplex PCR was run with 60 Vbeta primers and 13 Jbeta primers. TCRdb's table, derived via immunoSEQ multiplex PCR, lists solely in-frame clones and lacks some. The table shows about 200,000 clones, with around 80% occurring only once. Notes on this clone: What it recognizes is unknown.

Trimming pared 6 bases from V and 0 bases from J, leaving 15 bases between. The CDR3 runs 15 residues. CDR1 is LNHDA and CDR2 is SQIVND in the germline V gene (reference sequence). The rearrangement uses TRBV19 and TRBJ2-7; D perhaps matches TRBD1 (5 bases). The sequence came from a man aged 30-40 years in good health and CMV-seronegative. Sequenced: PBMCs. CDR3 nucleotides: TGTGCCAGTAGATCCCAGGGTAGGGGCTCCTACGAGCAGTACTTC. Amino acid sequence: CASRSQGRGSYEQYF.